Below are 2 T cell receptor beta chains sequenced from a single sample in a study of blood T cell repertoires in COVID-19. Sequencing used immunoSEQ multiplex PCR; TCRdb keeps in-frame clones, though not all of them. The table records hundreds of thousands of clones, more than 70% of them present only once. Sequencing input: peripheral blood. These receptors were obtained from a woman in her fifties or sixties who had recovered from COVID-19.

V gene TRBV7-2 combines with J gene TRBJ1-5, with D uncertain. The CDR3 is made up of 15 amino acids. V dropped 2 bases and J dropped 8 bases, with 16 bases sitting between them. From germline, CDR1 is SGHTA and CDR2 FQGNSA. The CDR3 region is CASSLLMVGEEPQHF. CDR3 DNA sequence: TGTGCCAGCAGCTTACTCATGGTCGGGGAGGAGCCCCAGCATTTT. Based on the CDR3 plus reference TRBV7-2 and TRBJ1-5, the full variable domain is GAGVSQSPSNKVTEKGKDVELRCDPISGHTALYWYRQSLGQGLEFLIYFQGNSAPDKSGLPSDRFSAERTGGSVSTLTIQRTQQEDSAVYLCASSLLMVGEEPQHFGDGTRLSIL.

This clone was seen a few times. The chain has TRBV5-4 and TRBJ2-2; 7 bases line up with TRBD2. The CDR3 extends over 16 amino acids. Per germline, CDR1 SGHNT and CDR2 YYREEE (reference sequence). The ends lost 4 bases at V and 3 bases at J; junction bases unmatched: 9. The DNA for the CDR3 is TGTGCCAGCAGCAGAACAGGACTAGATGACACCGGGGAGCTGTTTTTT. This translates into CASSRTGLDDTGELFF.